Listed below are T cell receptor beta chains from one sample, sequenced in a study of cytomegalovirus exposure and HLA in healthy donors. Measured with immunoSEQ multiplex PCR; TCRdb has only the in-frame clones, and not every one. The repertoire has approximately 90,000 clones, approximately 80% of them found once; the top ten carry 3.5% to 4.5%. Sequenced sample: PBMCs. Receptors were obtained from a man aged 25 to 40 in good health and CMV-seronegative. Both conserved end residues are part of each CDR3. Fields, in order: V gene, D gene, clone size, J gene, CDR3 DNA, CDR3 protein. D genes are given only for firm matches. The size entry is marked missing in some rows and otherwise reads once, few, many or a size class.

V gene: TRBV28
D gene: -
clone size: -
J gene: TRBJ2-3
CDR3 DNA: TGTGCCAGCAGTTTATGGGAGCGGGTCACAGATACGCAGTATTTT
CDR3 protein: CASSLWERVTDTQYF

V gene: TRBV7-9
D gene: -
clone size: -
J gene: TRBJ1-1
CDR3 DNA: TGTGCCAGCAGCTCCCGCAGGACAGAGATGAACACTGAAGCTTTCTTT
CDR3 protein: CASSSRRTEMNTEAFF

V gene: TRBV7-9
D gene: -
clone size: -
J gene: TRBJ2-3
CDR3 DNA: TGTTCCAGCAGCTTTTCGGATACGCAGTATTTT
CDR3 protein: CSSSFSDTQYF

V gene: TRBV7-9
D gene: -
clone size: -
J gene: TRBJ1-2
CDR3 DNA: TGTGCCAGCAGCTATTCGACAGCGGGTGATGGCTACACCTTC
CDR3 protein: CASSYSTAGDGYTF

V gene: TRBV28
D gene: TRBD1
clone size: few
J gene: TRBJ1-5
CDR3 DNA: TGTGCCAGCAGTTCGGCCCGACAGGGAGGTGTTAGCTATCAGCCCCAGCATTTT
CDR3 protein: CASSSARQGGVSYQPQHF

V gene: TRBV6-5
D gene: -
clone size: once
J gene: TRBJ2-1
CDR3 DNA: TGTGCCAGCAGTAGACAGCATGACCCCTACAATGAGCAGTTCTTC
CDR3 protein: CASSRQHDPYNEQFF

V gene: TRBV6-5
D gene: TRBD2
clone size: once
J gene: TRBJ2-1
CDR3 DNA: TGTGCCAGTTCTAGCGGGGTCTACAATGAGCAGTTCTTC
CDR3 protein: CASSSGVYNEQFF

V gene: TRBV27
D gene: -
clone size: -
J gene: TRBJ2-7
CDR3 DNA: TGTGCCAGCAGTTTAAGTAACGGGAAAAGCTACGAGCAGTACTTC
CDR3 protein: CASSLSNGKSYEQYF

V gene: TRBV28
D gene: TRBD1
clone size: -
J gene: TRBJ2-7
CDR3 DNA: TGTGCCAGTTCCGGGACAGAAGCCTACGAGCAGTACTTC
CDR3 protein: CASSGTEAYEQYF

V gene: TRBV7-2
D gene: -
clone size: -
J gene: TRBJ2-7
CDR3 DNA: TGTGCCAGCAGCGTGTACTCCTACGAGCAGTACTTC
CDR3 protein: CASSVYSYEQYF

V gene: TRBV4-2
D gene: -
clone size: -
J gene: TRBJ2-7
CDR3 DNA: TGTGCCAGCAGCCAAGACAGAAACTCCTACGAGCAGTACTTC
CDR3 protein: CASSQDRNSYEQYF

V gene: TRBV27
D gene: TRBD1
clone size: -
J gene: TRBJ1-1
CDR3 DNA: TGTGCCAGCAGCCCCCTATTACAGGGGGCGAACACTGAAGCTTTCTTT
CDR3 protein: CASSPLLQGANTEAFF

V gene: TRBV11-2
D gene: -
clone size: -
J gene: TRBJ2-1
CDR3 DNA: TGTGCCAGCAGCACCCTCTCTCCGTGGGGCGCCCCTAATGAGCAGTTCTTC
CDR3 protein: CASSTLSPWGAPNEQFF

V gene: TRBV14
D gene: TRBD2
clone size: -
J gene: TRBJ2-7
CDR3 DNA: TGTGCCAGCAGCCAGGCTAGCGGGAGCTCCTACGAGCAGTACTTC
CDR3 protein: CASSQASGSSYEQYF

V gene: TRBV5-1
D gene: TRBD1
clone size: -
J gene: TRBJ2-7
CDR3 DNA: TGCGCCAGCAGCTTGGGCGCGACAGGGTTCCACGAGCAGTACTTC
CDR3 protein: CASSLGATGFHEQYF

V gene: TRBV5-6
D gene: TRBD1
clone size: once
J gene: TRBJ1-4
CDR3 DNA: TGTGCCAGCAGCGGAGAGACAGGGGTTAATGAAAAACTGTTTTTT
CDR3 protein: CASSGETGVNEKLFF

V gene: TRBV28
D gene: -
clone size: few
J gene: TRBJ2-7
CDR3 DNA: TGTGCCAGCCAGATTTGGGGGATACAGGGTGGCTCCTACGAGCAGTACTTC
CDR3 protein: CASQIWGIQGGSYEQYF

V gene: TRBV7-2
D gene: -
clone size: few
J gene: TRBJ1-4
CDR3 DNA: TGTGCCAGCAGCCCTGGCGGCCTTAGAGGGGAAAAACTGTTTTTT
CDR3 protein: CASSPGGLRGEKLFF

V gene: TRBV10-1
D gene: TRBD2
clone size: -
J gene: TRBJ2-2
CDR3 DNA: TGCGCCAGCAGTGAGCCTAGCGGGGTGAGCACCGGGGAGCTGTTTTTT
CDR3 protein: CASSEPSGVSTGELFF

V gene: TRBV6-4
D gene: -
clone size: -
J gene: TRBJ2-2
CDR3 DNA: TGTGCCAGCGGAGCCAGCTTTAACACCGGGGAGCTGTTTTTT
CDR3 protein: CASGASFNTGELFF

V gene: TRBV7-8
D gene: TRBD2
clone size: -
J gene: TRBJ2-4
CDR3 DNA: TGTGCCAGCAGCTTACTGGGGACTAGCGGGAGTTTTCAATACTTC
CDR3 protein: CASSLLGTSGSFQYF

V gene: TRBV7-2
D gene: -
clone size: -
J gene: TRBJ2-3
CDR3 DNA: TGTGCCAGCAGCTTGATTAAGCGGAGGGACCGGGATACGCAGTATTTT
CDR3 protein: CASSLIKRRDRDTQYF

V gene: TRBV5-1
D gene: -
clone size: -
J gene: TRBJ1-5
CDR3 DNA: TGCGCCAGCAGCTTGATGAGCGGTAGCAATCAGCCCCAGCATTTT
CDR3 protein: CASSLMSGSNQPQHF

V gene: TRBV6-5
D gene: -
clone size: -
J gene: TRBJ1-2
CDR3 DNA: TGTGCCAGCAGTGGACAGAACTATGGCTACACCTTC
CDR3 protein: CASSGQNYGYTF

V gene: TRBV28
D gene: TRBD2
clone size: -
J gene: TRBJ2-2
CDR3 DNA: TGTGCCAGCAGTTTTGACCCCCTATGGGCTAGCGGGAGGGCCAAGGACACCGGGGAGCTGTTTTTT
CDR3 protein: CASSFDPLWASGRAKDTGELFF

V gene: TRBV5-5
D gene: -
clone size: -
J gene: TRBJ2-5
CDR3 DNA: TGTGCCAGCAGCTTCTCGGGGAGTCCCCAAGAGACCCAGTACTTC
CDR3 protein: CASSFSGSPQETQYF

V gene: TRBV28
D gene: TRBD1
clone size: -
J gene: TRBJ2-7
CDR3 DNA: TGTGCCAGCACCGAACCGACAGGGTATAACGAGCAGTACTTC
CDR3 protein: CASTEPTGYNEQYF

V gene: TRBV7-9
D gene: -
clone size: -
J gene: TRBJ1-4
CDR3 DNA: TGTGCCAGCAGCCTATATACAGGGTTTGCAACTAATGAAAAACTGTTTTTT
CDR3 protein: CASSLYTGFATNEKLFF

V gene: TRBV4-2
D gene: -
clone size: once
J gene: TRBJ2-3
CDR3 DNA: TGTGCCAGCAGCTCAACAGATACGCAGTATTTT
CDR3 protein: CASSSTDTQYF

V gene: TRBV7-2
D gene: TRBD1
clone size: -
J gene: TRBJ1-2
CDR3 DNA: TGTGCCAGCAGCTTAGCCGGGGCGGACAGGGTCTATGGCTACACCTTC
CDR3 protein: CASSLAGADRVYGYTF

V gene: TRBV5-5
D gene: -
clone size: -
J gene: TRBJ1-5
CDR3 DNA: TGTGCCAGCAGCTTACAGGGAGAACAGCCCCAGCATTTT
CDR3 protein: CASSLQGEQPQHF

V gene: TRBV2
D gene: TRBD1
clone size: -
J gene: TRBJ2-5
CDR3 DNA: TGTGCCAGCATCCAAAACAGGGGAGAGACCCAGTACTTC
CDR3 protein: CASIQNRGETQYF